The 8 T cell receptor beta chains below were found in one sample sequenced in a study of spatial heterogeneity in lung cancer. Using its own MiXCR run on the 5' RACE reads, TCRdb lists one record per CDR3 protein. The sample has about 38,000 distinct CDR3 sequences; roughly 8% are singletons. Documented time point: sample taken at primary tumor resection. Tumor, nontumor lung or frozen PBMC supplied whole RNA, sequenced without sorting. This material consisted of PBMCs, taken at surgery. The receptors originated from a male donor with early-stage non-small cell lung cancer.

The CDR3 loop reads CSARDLGTNSPLHF. CDR3 sequence (DNA): TGCAGTGCTAGGGACCTAGGTACCAATTCACCCCTCCACTTT. The chain combines TRBV20-1 with TRBJ1-6; D call uncertain. The CDR3 is 14 residues long. V dropped 3 bases and J dropped 7 bases, with 13 bases sitting between them. CDR1 DFQATT and CDR2 SNEGSKA come from the germline V gene (reference sequence).

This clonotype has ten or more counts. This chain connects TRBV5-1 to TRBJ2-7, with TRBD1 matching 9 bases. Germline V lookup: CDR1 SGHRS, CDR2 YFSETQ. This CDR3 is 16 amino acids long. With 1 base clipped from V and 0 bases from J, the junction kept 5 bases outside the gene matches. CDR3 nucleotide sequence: TGCGCCAGCAGCTTGACAGGGGGCCTAAGCTCCTACGAGCAGTACGTC. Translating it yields CASSLTGGLSSYEQYV.

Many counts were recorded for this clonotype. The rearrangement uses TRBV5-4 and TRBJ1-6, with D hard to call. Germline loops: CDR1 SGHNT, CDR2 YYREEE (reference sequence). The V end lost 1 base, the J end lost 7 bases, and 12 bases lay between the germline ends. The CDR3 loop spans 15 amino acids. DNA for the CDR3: TGTGCCAGCAGCTTGATTGCCCGCGGAAATTCACCCCTCCACTTT. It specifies CASSLIARGNSPLHF.

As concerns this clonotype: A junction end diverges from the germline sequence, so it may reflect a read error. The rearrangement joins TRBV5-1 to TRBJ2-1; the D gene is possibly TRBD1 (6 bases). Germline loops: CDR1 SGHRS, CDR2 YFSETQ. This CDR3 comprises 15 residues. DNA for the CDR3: TGCGCCAGCATCCCAGGGGCGGGTGGTTACAGTGAGCAGTTCTTC. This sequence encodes CASIPGAGGYSEQFF.

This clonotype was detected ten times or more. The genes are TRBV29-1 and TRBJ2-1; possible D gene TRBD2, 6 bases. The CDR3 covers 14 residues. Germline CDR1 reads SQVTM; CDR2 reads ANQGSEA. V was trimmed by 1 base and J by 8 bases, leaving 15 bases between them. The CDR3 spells CSVEGGVILDEQFF. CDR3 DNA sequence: TGCAGCGTTGAAGGGGGGGTGATCCTCGATGAGCAGTTCTTC.

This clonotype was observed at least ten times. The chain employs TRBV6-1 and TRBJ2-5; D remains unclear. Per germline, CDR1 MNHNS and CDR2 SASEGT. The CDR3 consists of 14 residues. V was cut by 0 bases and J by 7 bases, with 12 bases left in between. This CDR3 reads CASSEAAVTRTQYF. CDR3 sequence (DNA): TGTGCCAGCAGTGAAGCGGCAGTTACGAGGACCCAGTACTTC.

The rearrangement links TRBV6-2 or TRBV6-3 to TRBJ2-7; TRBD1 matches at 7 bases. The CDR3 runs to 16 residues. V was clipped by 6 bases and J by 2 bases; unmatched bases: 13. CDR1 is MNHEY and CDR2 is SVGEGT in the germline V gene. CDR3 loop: CASSRPGQASPYEQYF. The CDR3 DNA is TGTGCCAGCAGCAGACCCGGACAGGCCTCCCCCTACGAGCAGTACTTC.

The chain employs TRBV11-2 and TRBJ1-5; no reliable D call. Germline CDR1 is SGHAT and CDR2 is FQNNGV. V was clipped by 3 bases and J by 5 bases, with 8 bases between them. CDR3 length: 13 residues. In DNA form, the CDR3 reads TGTGCCAGCAGCTTCCATCAGTATCAGCCCCAGCATTTT. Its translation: CASSFHQYQPQHF.